The source of this T cell receptor beta chain is a study of regulatory T cells in long-lasting Graves disease. Study-wide background: Over 5 years on antithyroid drugs plus positive TSH receptor antibodies marked Graves' disease as persistent.

Study-wide findings and caveats: Persistent Graves' patients showed reduced TCR diversity versus newly diagnosed patients. Comparison showed that persistent patients shared more public clonotypes (about 2,600) than new patients (nearly 1,000). TRBV28, TRBJ1-2 and TRBJ2-5 were segments that persistent disease favored.

Time point reported: persistent/refractory GD, antithyroid drugs over 5 years with positive TRAb. The TCR library was made from RNA extracted from PBMCs. Remarks on this clonotype: Its target is not known.

Germline CDR1 and CDR2: SEHNR and FQNEAQ (reference sequence). The CDR3 is 16 residues long. J lost 2 bases, V lost 6 bases, and 13 bases had no gene match. Researchers made TCR beta libraries by using iRepertoire HTBI primers and running Arm-PCR on CDR3 regions. TCRdb fed the multiplex PCR reads into MiXCR, producing one record per CDR3 protein. Among roughly 490,000 distinct CDR3 sequences listed, approximately 22% were seen once. The TCR was taken from a female donor with Graves disease. Sequenced material: peripheral blood mononuclear cells (PBMCs), taken when the disease was refractory, from a patient treated with antithyroid drugs. This sequence joins TRBV7-9 and TRBJ2-7; 7 bases are a match to TRBD1. Here the CDR3 reads CASSLGAGQGAYEQYF. The CDR3 nucleotides read TGTGCCAGCAGTCTCGGGGCAGGGCAGGGGGCCTACGAGCAGTACTTC. Based on the CDR3 plus reference TRBV7-9 and TRBJ2-7, the full variable domain is DTGVSQNPRHKITKRGQNVTFRCDPISEHNRLYWYRQTLGQGPEFLTYFQNEAQLEKSRLLSDRFSAERPKGSFSTLEIQRTEQGDSAMYLCASSLGAGQGAYEQYFGPGTRLTVT.